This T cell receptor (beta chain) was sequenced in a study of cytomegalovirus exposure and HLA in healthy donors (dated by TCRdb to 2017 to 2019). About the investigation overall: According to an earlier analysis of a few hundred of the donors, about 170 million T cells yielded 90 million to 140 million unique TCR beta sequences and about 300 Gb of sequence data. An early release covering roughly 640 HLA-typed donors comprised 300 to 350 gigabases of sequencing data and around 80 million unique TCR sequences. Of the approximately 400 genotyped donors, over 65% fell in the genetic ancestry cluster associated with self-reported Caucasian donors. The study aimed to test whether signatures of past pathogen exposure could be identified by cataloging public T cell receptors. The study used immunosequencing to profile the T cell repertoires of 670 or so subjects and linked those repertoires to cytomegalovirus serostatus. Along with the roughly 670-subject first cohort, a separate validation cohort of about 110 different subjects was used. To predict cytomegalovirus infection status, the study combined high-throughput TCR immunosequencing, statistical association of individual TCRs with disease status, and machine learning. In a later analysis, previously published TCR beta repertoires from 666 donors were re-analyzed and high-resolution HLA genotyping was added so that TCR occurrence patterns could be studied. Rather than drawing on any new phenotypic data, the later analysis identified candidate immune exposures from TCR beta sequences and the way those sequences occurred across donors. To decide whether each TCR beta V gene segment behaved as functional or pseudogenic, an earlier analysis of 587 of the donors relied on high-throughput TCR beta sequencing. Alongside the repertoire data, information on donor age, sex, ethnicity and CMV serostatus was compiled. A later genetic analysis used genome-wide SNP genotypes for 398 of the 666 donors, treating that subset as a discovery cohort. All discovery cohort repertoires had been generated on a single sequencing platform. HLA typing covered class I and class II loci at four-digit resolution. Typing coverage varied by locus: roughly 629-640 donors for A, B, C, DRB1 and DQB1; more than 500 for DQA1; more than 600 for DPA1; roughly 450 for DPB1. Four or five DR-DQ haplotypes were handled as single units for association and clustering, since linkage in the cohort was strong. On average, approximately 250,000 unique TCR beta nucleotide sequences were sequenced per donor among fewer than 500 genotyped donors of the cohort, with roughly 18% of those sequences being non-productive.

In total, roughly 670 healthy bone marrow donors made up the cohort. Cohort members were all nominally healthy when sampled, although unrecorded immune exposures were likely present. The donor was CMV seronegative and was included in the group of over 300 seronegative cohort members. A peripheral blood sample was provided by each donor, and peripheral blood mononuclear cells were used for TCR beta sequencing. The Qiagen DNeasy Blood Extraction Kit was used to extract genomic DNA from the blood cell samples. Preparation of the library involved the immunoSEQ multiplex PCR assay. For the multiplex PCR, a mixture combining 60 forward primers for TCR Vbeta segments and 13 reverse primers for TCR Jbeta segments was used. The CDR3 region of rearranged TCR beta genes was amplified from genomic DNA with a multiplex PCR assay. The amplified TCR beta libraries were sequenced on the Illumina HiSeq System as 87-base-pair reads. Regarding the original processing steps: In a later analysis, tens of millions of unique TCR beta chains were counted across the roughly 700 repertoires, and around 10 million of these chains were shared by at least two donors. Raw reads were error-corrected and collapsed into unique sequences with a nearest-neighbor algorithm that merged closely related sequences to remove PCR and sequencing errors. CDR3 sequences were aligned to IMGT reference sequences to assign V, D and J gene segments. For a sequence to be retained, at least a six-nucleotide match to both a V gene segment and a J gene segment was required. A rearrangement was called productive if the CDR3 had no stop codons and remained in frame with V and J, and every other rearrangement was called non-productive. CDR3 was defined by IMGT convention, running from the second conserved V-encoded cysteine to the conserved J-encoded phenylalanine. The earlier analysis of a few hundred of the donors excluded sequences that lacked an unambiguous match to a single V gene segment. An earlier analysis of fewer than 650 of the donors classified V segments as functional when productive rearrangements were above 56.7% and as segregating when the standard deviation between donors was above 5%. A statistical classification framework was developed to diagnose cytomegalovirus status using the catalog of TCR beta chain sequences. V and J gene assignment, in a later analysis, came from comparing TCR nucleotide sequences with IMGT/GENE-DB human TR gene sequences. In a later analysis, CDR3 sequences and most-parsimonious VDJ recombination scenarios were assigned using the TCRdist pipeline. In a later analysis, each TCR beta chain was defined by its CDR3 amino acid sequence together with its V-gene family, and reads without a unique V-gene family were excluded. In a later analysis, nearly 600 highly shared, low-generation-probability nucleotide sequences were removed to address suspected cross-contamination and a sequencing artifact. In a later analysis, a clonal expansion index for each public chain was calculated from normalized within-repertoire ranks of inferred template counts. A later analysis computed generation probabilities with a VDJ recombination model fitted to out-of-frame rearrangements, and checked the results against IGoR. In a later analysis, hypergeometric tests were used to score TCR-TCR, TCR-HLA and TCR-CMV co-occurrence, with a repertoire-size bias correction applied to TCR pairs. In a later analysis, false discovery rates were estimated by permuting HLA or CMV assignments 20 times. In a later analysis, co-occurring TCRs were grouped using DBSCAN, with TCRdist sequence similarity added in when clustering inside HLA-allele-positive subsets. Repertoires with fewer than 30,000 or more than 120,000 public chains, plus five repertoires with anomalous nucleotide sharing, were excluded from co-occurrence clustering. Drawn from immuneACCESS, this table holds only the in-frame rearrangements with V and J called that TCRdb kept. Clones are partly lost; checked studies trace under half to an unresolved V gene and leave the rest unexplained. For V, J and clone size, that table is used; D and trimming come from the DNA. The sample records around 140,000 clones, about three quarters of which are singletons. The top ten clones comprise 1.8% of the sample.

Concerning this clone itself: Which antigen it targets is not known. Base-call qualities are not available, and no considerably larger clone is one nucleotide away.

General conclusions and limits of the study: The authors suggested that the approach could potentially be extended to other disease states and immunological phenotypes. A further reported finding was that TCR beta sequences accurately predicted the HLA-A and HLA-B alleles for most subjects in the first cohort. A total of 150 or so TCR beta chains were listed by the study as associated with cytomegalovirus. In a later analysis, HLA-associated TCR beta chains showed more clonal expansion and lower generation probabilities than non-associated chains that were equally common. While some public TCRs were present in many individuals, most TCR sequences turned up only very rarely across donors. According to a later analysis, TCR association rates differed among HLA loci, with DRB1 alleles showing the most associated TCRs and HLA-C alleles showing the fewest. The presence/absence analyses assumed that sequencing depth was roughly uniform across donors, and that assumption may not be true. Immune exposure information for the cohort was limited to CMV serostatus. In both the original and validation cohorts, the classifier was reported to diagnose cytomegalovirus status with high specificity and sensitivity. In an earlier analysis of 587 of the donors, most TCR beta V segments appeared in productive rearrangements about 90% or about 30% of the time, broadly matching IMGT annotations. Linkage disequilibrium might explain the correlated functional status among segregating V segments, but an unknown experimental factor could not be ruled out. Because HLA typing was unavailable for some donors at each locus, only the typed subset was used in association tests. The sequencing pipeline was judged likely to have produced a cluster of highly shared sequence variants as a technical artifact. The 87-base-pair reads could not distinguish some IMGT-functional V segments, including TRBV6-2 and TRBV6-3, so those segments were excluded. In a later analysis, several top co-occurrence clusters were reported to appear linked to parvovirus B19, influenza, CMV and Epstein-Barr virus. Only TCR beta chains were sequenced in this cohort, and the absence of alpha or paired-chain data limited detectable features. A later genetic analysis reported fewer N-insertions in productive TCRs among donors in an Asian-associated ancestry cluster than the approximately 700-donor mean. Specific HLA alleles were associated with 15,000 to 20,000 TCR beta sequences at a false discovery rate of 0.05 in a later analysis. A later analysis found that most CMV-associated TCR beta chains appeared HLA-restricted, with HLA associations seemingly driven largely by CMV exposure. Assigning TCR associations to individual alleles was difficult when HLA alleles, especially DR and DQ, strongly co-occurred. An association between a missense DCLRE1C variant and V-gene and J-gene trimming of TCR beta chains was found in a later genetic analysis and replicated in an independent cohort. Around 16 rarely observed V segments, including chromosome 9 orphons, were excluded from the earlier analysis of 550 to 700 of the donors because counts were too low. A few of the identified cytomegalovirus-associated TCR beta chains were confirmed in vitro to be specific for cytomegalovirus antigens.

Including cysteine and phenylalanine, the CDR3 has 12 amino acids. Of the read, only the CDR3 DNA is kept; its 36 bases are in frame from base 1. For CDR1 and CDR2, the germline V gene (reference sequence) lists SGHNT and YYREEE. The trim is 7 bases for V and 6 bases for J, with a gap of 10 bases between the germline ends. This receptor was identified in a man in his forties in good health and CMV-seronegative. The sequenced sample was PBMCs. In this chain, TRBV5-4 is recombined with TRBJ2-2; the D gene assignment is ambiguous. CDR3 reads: CASAGASGELFF. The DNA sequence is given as TGTGCCAGCGCTGGAGCATCCGGGGAGCTGTTTTTT.